This TCR beta chain was profiled in a study of cytomegalovirus exposure and HLA in healthy donors. Regarding this clone: Its antigen remains unknown.

Study-level results: In a later analysis, HLA-associated TCR beta chains were more clonally expanded than equally common others. A later analysis showed TCR association rates differing by HLA locus, peaking at DRB1 and lowest at HLA-C. The authors judged a highly shared variant cluster likely a sequencing artifact.

CDR1 and CDR2 (germline): SNHLY, FYNNEI. The V gene lost 7 bases and the J gene lost 1 base, with 13 bases spanning the gap. This CDR3 spans 14 amino acids. The PCR made use of 60 Vbeta and 13 Jbeta primers. The method was immunoSEQ multiplex PCR; TCRdb's version includes in-frame clones alone and lacks a portion of them. The table lists 100,000 to 150,000 clones, 65% to 80% of them singletons. The V call is TRBV2, the J call TRBJ1-1; D not certain. The sequencing input was PBMCs. This sequence originates from a male donor in good health and CMV-seropositive. The CDR3 region has the DNA TGTGCCAGCACCTTTCGCGCGGAGAACACTGAAGCTTTCTTT. The encoded protein is CASTFRAENTEAFF.